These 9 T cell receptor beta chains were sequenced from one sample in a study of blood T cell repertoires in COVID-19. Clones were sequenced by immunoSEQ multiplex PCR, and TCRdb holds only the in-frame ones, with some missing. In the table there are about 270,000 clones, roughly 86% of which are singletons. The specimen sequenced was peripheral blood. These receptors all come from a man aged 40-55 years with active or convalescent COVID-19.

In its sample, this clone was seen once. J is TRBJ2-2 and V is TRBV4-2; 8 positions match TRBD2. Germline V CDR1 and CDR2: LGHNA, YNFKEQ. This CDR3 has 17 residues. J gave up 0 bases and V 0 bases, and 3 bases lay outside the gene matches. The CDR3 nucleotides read TGTGCCAGCAGCCAAGATGGGGGACTAGCGAACACCGGGGAGCTGTTTTTT. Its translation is CASSQDGGLANTGELFF.

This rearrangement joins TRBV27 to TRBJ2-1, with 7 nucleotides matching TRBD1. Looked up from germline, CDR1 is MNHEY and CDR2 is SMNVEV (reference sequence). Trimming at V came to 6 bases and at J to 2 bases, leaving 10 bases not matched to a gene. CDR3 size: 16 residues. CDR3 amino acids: CASRPMTGTPYNEQFF. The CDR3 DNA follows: TGTGCCAGCAGGCCAATGACAGGGACACCCTACAATGAGCAGTTCTTC.

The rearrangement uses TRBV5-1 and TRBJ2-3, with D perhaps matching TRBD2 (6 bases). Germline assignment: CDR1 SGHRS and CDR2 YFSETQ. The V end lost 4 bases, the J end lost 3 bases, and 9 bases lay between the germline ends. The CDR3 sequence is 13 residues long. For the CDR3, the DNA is TGCGCCAGCAGCCGACTAGGGACAGATACGCAGTATTTT. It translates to CASSRLGTDTQYF.

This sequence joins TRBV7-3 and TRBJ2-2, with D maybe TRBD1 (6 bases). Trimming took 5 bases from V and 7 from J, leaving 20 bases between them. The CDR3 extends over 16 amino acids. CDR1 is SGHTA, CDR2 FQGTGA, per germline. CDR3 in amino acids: CASSITPQGQGGELFF. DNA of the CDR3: TGTGCCAGCAGCATCACCCCCCAGGGGCAGGGCGGGGAGCTGTTTTTT. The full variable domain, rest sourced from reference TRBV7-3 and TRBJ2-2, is GAGVSQTPSNKVTEKGKYVELRCDPISGHTALYWYRQSLGQGPEFLIYFQGTGAADDSGLPNDRFFAVRPEGSVSTLKIQRTERGDSAVYLCASSITPQGQGGELFFGEGSRLTVL.

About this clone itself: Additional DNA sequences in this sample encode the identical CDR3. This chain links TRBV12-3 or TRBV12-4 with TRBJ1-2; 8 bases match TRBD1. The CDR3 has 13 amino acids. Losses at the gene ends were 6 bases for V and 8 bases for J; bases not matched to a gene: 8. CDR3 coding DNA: TGTGCCAGCAGCTCCGGACAGGGAAGGGGCTACACCTTC. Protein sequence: CASSSGQGRGYTF.

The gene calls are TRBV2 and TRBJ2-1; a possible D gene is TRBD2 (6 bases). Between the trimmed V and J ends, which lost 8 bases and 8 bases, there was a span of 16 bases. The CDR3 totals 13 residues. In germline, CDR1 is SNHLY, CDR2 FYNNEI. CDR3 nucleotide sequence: TGTGCCAGCGGCAGACGGGGGTTAGATGAGCAGTTCTTC. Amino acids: CASGRRGLDEQFF.

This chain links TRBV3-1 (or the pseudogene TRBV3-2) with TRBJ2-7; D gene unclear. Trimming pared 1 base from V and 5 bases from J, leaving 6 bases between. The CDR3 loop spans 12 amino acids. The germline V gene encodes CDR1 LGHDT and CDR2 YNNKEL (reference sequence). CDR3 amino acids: CASSQVKHEQYF. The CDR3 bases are TGTGCCAGCAGCCAAGTTAAGCACGAGCAGTACTTC.

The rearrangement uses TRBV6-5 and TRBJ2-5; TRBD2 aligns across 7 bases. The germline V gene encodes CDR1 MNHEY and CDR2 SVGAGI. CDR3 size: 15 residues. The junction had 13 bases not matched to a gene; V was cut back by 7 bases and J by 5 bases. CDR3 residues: CASTREASGRETQYF. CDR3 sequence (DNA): TGTGCCAGCACCAGAGAGGCTAGCGGTCGGGAGACCCAGTACTTC.

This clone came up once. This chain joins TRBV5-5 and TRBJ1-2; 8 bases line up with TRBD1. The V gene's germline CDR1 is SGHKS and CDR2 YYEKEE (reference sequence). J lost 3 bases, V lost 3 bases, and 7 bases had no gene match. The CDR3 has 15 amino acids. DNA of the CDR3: TGTGCCAGCAGCTATAGGACAGGGCCGCACTATGGCTACACCTTC. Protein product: CASSYRTGPHYGYTF.